These 10 T cell receptor beta chains originate from one sample sequenced in a study of T cells in Graves' hyperthyroidism and ophthalmopathy. Researchers took RNA transcripts and amplified the TCR beta CDR3 regions from them. The TCR CDR3 first-round RT-PCR relied on the HTBI primer set. TCRdb recomputed calls from the multiplex PCR reads with MiXCR, one row per CDR3 protein. The sample includes 300,000 to 350,000 distinct CDR3 sequences, around 20% of them seen just once. Sequencing was performed on blood. The receptors shown here come from a woman between 45 and 60 years old with Graves' hyperthyroidism.

There are many counts of this clonotype. The V gene is TRBV9, the J gene TRBJ1-1; 7 bases align to TRBD1. The CDR3 has 17 residues. The V and J ends lost 3 bases and 4 bases, in that order; junction bases with no gene match: 15. Germline CDR1 and CDR2: SGDLS and YYNGEE. The CDR3 reads CASSADRDLFERTEAFF. Here the CDR3 DNA reads TGTGCCAGCAGCGCAGACAGGGATTTATTCGAACGCACTGAAGCTTTCTTT.

This clonotype appeared many times. The chain recombines TRBV6-1 with TRBJ1-1, with a tentative D call TRBD1 (6 bases). The CDR3 totals 13 residues. CDR1 MNHNS and CDR2 SASEGT come from the germline V gene. The germline V and J ends were trimmed by 6 bases and 5 bases, with 13 bases remaining between them. The CDR3 loop reads CASSWGGWTEAFF. The CDR3 DNA reads TGTGCCAGCAGCTGGGGGGGCTGGACTGAAGCTTTCTTT.

This clonotype was picked up many times. V usage is TRBV30 and J usage is TRBJ1-5; D is undetermined. The CDR3 has 13 residues. CDR1 GTSNPN and CDR2 SVGIG come from the germline V gene (reference sequence). V was clipped by 0 bases and J by 9 bases, with 12 bases between them. DNA for the CDR3: TGTGCCTGGAGTGTAGTGCCCACCCGGCCCCAGCATTTT. Its protein product is CAWSVVPTRPQHF.

In this sample, this clonotype turned up a few times. One junction end does not reproduce the germline sequence, and a read error may be involved. The chain uses TRBV7-3 and TRBJ2-1; perhaps TRBD2 as D (5 bases). The CDR3 totals 13 residues. The V gene's germline CDR1 is SGHTA and CDR2 FQGTGA. In DNA form, the CDR3 reads TGTGCCGGCAGCCAAAGTTCGGGGAATGAGCAGTTCTTC. Its translation: CAGSQSSGNEQFF.

The chain joins TRBV10-3 to TRBJ2-7, with D possibly TRBD1 on 6 matching bases. Trimming took off 9 bases at V and 0 bases at J, with 12 bases between the two ends. Germline V lookup: CDR1 ENHRY, CDR2 SYGVKD. The CDR3 extends over 13 amino acids. The CDR3 bases are TGTGCCATAAGGACAGAAGCCTCCTACGAGCAGTACTTC. As protein: CAIRTEASYEQYF.

At least ten counts were recorded for this clonotype. CDR3 sequence reads: CASSWTVPYEQYF. CDR3 bases: TGTGCCAGCAGCTGGACAGTCCCCTACGAGCAGTACTTC. V gene TRBV5-8 combines with J gene TRBJ2-7; a weak D match, TRBD1 (6 bases). V lost 3 bases and J lost 2, with 9 bases in between. This CDR3 is 13 amino acids long. CDR1 is SGHTS and CDR2 is YDEGEE in the germline V gene.

At least ten counts were recorded for this clonotype. V usage is TRBV2 and J usage is TRBJ2-7; a possible D gene is TRBD2 (5 bases). Per germline, CDR1 SNHLY and CDR2 FYNNEI. Trimming left V 4 bases short and J 0 bases short, with 10 bases between. The length of the CDR3 is 14 residues. CDR3 sequence: CASSADLRSYEQYF. For the CDR3, the DNA is TGTGCCAGCAGTGCGGACTTGCGCTCCTACGAGCAGTACTTC.

A few counts support this clonotype. This chain links TRBV4-2 with TRBJ2-1, with TRBD2 matching 7 bases. V was pared by 1 base and J by 5 bases, with 8 bases of the junction left unmatched. The CDR3 sequence is 16 residues long. Germline CDR1 and CDR2: LGHNA and YNFKEQ. The CDR3 sequence: CASSQVAGQSDNEQFF. CDR3 in DNA: TGTGCCAGCAGCCAAGTAGCGGGTCAATCCGACAATGAGCAGTTCTTC.

This clonotype came up many times. V gene TRBV7-6 combines with J gene TRBJ2-7; D remains unclear. Germline CDR1 SGHVS, CDR2 FNYEAQ. Trimming removed 5 bases at V and 2 bases at J, with 16 bases between. The CDR3 consists of 15 residues. The CDR3 coding sequence is TGTGCCAGCAGCCAGGTGGGGAAGGGCCCCTACGAGCAGTACTTC. It codes for CASSQVGKGPYEQYF.

The rearrangement links TRBV20-1 to TRBJ2-1, with D maybe TRBD2 (5 bases). CDR3 length: 15 amino acids. Germline CDR1 reads DFQATT; CDR2 reads SNEGSKA (reference sequence). V was cut by 4 bases and J by 0 bases, with 13 bases left in between. The CDR3 is CSATGIPSSYNEQFF. The CDR3 DNA reads TGCAGTGCTACCGGGATTCCCAGCTCCTACAATGAGCAGTTCTTC.